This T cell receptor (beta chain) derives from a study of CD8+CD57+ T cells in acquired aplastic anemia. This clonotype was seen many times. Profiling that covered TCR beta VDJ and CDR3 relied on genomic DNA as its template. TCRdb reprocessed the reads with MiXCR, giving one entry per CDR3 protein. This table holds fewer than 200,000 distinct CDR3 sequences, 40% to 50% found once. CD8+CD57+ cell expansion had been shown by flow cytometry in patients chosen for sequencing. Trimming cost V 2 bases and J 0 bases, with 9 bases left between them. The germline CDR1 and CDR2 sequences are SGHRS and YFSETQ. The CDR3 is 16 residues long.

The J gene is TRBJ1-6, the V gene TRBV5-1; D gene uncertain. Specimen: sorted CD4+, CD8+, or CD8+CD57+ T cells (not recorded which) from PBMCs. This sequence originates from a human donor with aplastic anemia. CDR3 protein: CASSLLQSSYNSPLHF. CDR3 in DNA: TGCGCCAGCAGCTTACTTCAGAGCTCCTATAATTCACCCCTCCACTTT.